Listed below are T cell receptor beta chains from one sample, sequenced in a study of radiotherapy plus CTLA-4 blockade in lung cancer. Profiled with immunoSEQ multiplex PCR; TCRdb holds only in-frame clones, not every one. The sample records approximately 77,000 clones, less than 85% being singletons. Specimen: peripheral blood, collected from a patient treated with radiotherapy plus ipilimumab. Receptor source: a human donor with non-small cell lung cancer who had stable disease on radiotherapy plus ipilimumab. CDR3s include the opening cysteine and the closing phenylalanine or tryptophan. The D gene is left open where the match is weak. Only part of the rows carry a size: once, few, many, or a class if the clone is expanded.

cdr3_aa: CASSPKGQETQYF
cdr3_nt: TGTGCCAGCAGTCCTAAGGGCCAAGAGACCCAGTACTTC
d_call: NA
clone_size: NA
j_call: TRBJ2-5
v_call: TRBV27

cdr3_aa: CAISDLLIGAFF
cdr3_nt: TGTGCCATCAGTGATCTGCTTATTGGAGCTTTCTTT
d_call: NA
clone_size: few
j_call: TRBJ1-1
v_call: TRBV10-3

cdr3_aa: CASSGQGVRGGYTF
cdr3_nt: TGTGCCAGCAGCGGACAGGGGGTACGTGGTGGCTACACCTTC
d_call: TRBD1
clone_size: NA
j_call: TRBJ1-2
v_call: TRBV9

cdr3_aa: CASWGGVGPQHF
cdr3_nt: TGTGCCAGCTGGGGGGGGGTCGGGCCCCAGCATTTT
d_call: NA
clone_size: NA
j_call: TRBJ1-5
v_call: TRBV18

cdr3_aa: CASRPQGATSNQPQHF
cdr3_nt: TGTGCCAGCAGACCCCAGGGGGCGACTAGCAATCAGCCCCAGCATTTT
d_call: TRBD1
clone_size: once
j_call: TRBJ1-5
v_call: TRBV6-6

cdr3_aa: CASSGGGYRGNQPQHF
cdr3_nt: TGTGCCAGCAGCGGGGGGGGCTACAGGGGCAATCAGCCCCAGCATTTT
d_call: NA
clone_size: NA
j_call: TRBJ1-5
v_call: TRBV7-2

cdr3_aa: CASSLTGTEEQFF
cdr3_nt: TGTGCCAGCAGCTTAACTGGGACAGAAGAGCAGTTCTTC
d_call: TRBD1
clone_size: NA
j_call: TRBJ2-1
v_call: TRBV7-3

cdr3_aa: CASNLGRDLRGTGELFF
cdr3_nt: TGTGCCAGTAACCTAGGCCGGGACTTACGCGGCACCGGGGAGCTGTTTTTT
d_call: NA
clone_size: few
j_call: TRBJ2-2
v_call: TRBV19

cdr3_aa: CASSIEVGGAFNYGYTF
cdr3_nt: TGTGCCAGTAGTATAGAGGTCGGCGGAGCTTTTAACTATGGCTACACCTTC
d_call: NA
clone_size: NA
j_call: TRBJ1-2
v_call: TRBV19

cdr3_aa: CAISPTSRGLFF
cdr3_nt: TGTGCCATCAGCCCCACATCCCGGGGGCTGTTTTTT
d_call: NA
clone_size: few
j_call: TRBJ2-2
v_call: TRBV10-3

cdr3_aa: CASSGGGGANEQFF
cdr3_nt: TGTGCCAGCAGTGGGGGCGGGGGGGCAAATGAGCAGTTCTTC
d_call: TRBD2
clone_size: NA
j_call: TRBJ2-1
v_call: TRBV2

cdr3_aa: CSALDTEAFF
cdr3_nt: TGCAGTGCTCTTGACACTGAAGCTTTCTTT
d_call: NA
clone_size: NA
j_call: TRBJ1-1
v_call: TRBV20-1

cdr3_aa: CASSFAGGRTLHNEQFF
cdr3_nt: TGTGCCAGCAGCTTCGCAGGGGGTCGCACCCTTCACAATGAGCAGTTCTTC
d_call: TRBD1
clone_size: NA
j_call: TRBJ2-1
v_call: TRBV5-4

cdr3_aa: CASSLILGLRREQYF
cdr3_nt: TGTGCCAGCAGCTTGATCTTAGGCCTACGGAGGGAGCAGTACTTC
d_call: NA
clone_size: NA
j_call: TRBJ2-7
v_call: TRBV5-6

cdr3_aa: CASTHVQQETQYF
cdr3_nt: TGTGCCAGCACTCACGTACAGCAAGAGACCCAGTACTTC
d_call: NA
clone_size: NA
j_call: TRBJ2-5
v_call: TRBV18

cdr3_aa: CASSLRASGAPSTDTQYF
cdr3_nt: TGTGCCAGCAGCTTGAGGGCTAGCGGGGCTCCTAGCACAGATACGCAGTATTTT
d_call: TRBD2
clone_size: NA
j_call: TRBJ2-3
v_call: TRBV7-2

cdr3_aa: CASSGGSNTGELFF
cdr3_nt: TGTGCCAGCAGCGGGGGGAGTAACACCGGGGAGCTGTTTTTT
d_call: NA
clone_size: NA
j_call: TRBJ2-2
v_call: TRBV7-3

cdr3_aa: CASSPNLNAPTNEQFF
cdr3_nt: TGTGCCAGCAGCCCTAACCTTAATGCCCCCACCAATGAGCAGTTCTTC
d_call: NA
clone_size: NA
j_call: TRBJ2-1
v_call: TRBV11-3

cdr3_aa: CASSLRTSGGYETQYF
cdr3_nt: TGCGCCAGCAGCCTCCGGACTAGCGGGGGGTATGAGACCCAGTACTTC
d_call: TRBD2
clone_size: NA
j_call: TRBJ2-5
v_call: TRBV5-1

cdr3_aa: CASSFSPGSNEQYF
cdr3_nt: TGTGCCAGCAGCTTCTCCCCAGGGTCTAACGAGCAGTACTTC
d_call: NA
clone_size: NA
j_call: TRBJ2-7
v_call: TRBV7-9

cdr3_aa: CASTHSRNTGELFF
cdr3_nt: TGTGCCAGCACTCATTCAAGGAACACCGGGGAGCTGTTTTTT
d_call: NA
clone_size: NA
j_call: TRBJ2-2
v_call: TRBV9

cdr3_aa: CASSRDRATGELFF
cdr3_nt: TGTGCCAGCAGCCGGGACAGGGCCACCGGGGAGCTGTTTTTT
d_call: TRBD1
clone_size: once
j_call: TRBJ2-2
v_call: TRBV27

cdr3_aa: CASSPRGARGYTF
cdr3_nt: TGTGCCAGCAGTCCGAGGGGGGCGCGTGGCTACACCTTC
d_call: NA
clone_size: few
j_call: TRBJ1-2
v_call: TRBV7-9

cdr3_aa: CASSPTSGRSTDTQYF
cdr3_nt: TGTGCCAGCAGCCCGACTAGCGGGAGATCGACAGATACGCAGTATTTT
d_call: TRBD2
clone_size: NA
j_call: TRBJ2-3
v_call: TRBV27

cdr3_aa: CASSLYLSGRESNEQFF
cdr3_nt: TGCGCCAGCAGCCTGTATCTTAGCGGGAGGGAGTCAAATGAGCAGTTCTTC
d_call: TRBD2
clone_size: NA
j_call: TRBJ2-1
v_call: TRBV5-1

cdr3_aa: CASSQDPGGNEAFF
cdr3_nt: TGTGCCAGCAGCCAAGATCCGGGGGGCAACGAAGCTTTCTTT
d_call: NA
clone_size: NA
j_call: TRBJ1-1
v_call: TRBV4-2

cdr3_aa: CASSYGSGTGGWEQYF
cdr3_nt: TGTGCCAGCAGTTACGGCTCCGGGACAGGGGGCTGGGAGCAGTACTTC
d_call: TRBD1
clone_size: NA
j_call: TRBJ2-7
v_call: TRBV6-5

cdr3_aa: CASSLGGRGTEAFF
cdr3_nt: TGTGCCAGCAGCTTAGGGGGCAGGGGCACTGAAGCTTTCTTT
d_call: NA
clone_size: NA
j_call: TRBJ1-1
v_call: TRBV7-9

cdr3_aa: CATSRDLENRGYEQYF
cdr3_nt: TGTGCCACCAGCAGAGATCTAGAGAACAGGGGCTACGAGCAGTACTTC
d_call: TRBD1
clone_size: NA
j_call: TRBJ2-7
v_call: TRBV15

cdr3_aa: CASSFDSAYEQYF
cdr3_nt: TGTGCCAGCAGCTTCGACAGCGCCTACGAGCAGTACTTC
d_call: NA
clone_size: NA
j_call: TRBJ2-7
v_call: TRBV7-8

cdr3_aa: CASSPGLVAGELFF
cdr3_nt: TGTGCCAGCTCGCCTGGACTAGTTGCCGGGGAGCTGTTTTTT
d_call: TRBD2
clone_size: NA
j_call: TRBJ2-2
v_call: TRBV18

cdr3_aa: CASSQAQSPNYGYTF
cdr3_nt: TGTGCCAGCAGCCAAGCACAGAGCCCTAACTATGGCTACACCTTC
d_call: NA
clone_size: few
j_call: TRBJ1-2
v_call: TRBV4-2

cdr3_aa: CASSVGAGSTDTQYF
cdr3_nt: TGTGCCAGCAGCGTAGGGGCAGGCAGCACAGATACGCAGTATTTT
d_call: NA
clone_size: NA
j_call: TRBJ2-3
v_call: TRBV9

cdr3_aa: CASSSTTGGETEAFF
cdr3_nt: TGCGCCAGCAGCTCAACCACAGGGGGGGAGACTGAAGCTTTCTTT
d_call: TRBD1
clone_size: once
j_call: TRBJ1-1
v_call: TRBV5-1

cdr3_aa: CASSYGGGTEAGELFF
cdr3_nt: TGTGCCAGCAGTTACGGGGGGGGAACCGAAGCCGGGGAGCTGTTTTTT
d_call: TRBD2
clone_size: few
j_call: TRBJ2-2
v_call: TRBV6-8

cdr3_aa: CASRESPASYEQYF
cdr3_nt: TGTGCCAGTAGAGAAAGCCCCGCCTCCTACGAGCAGTACTTC
d_call: NA
clone_size: once
j_call: TRBJ2-7
v_call: TRBV19

cdr3_aa: CASSLGGGESSYEQYF
cdr3_nt: TGCGCCAGCAGCTTGGGAGGAGGTGAAAGCTCCTACGAGCAGTACTTC
d_call: NA
clone_size: NA
j_call: TRBJ2-7
v_call: TRBV5-1

cdr3_aa: CASSLASPWSYEQYF
cdr3_nt: TGTGCCAGCAGCTTAGCGTCACCTTGGTCCTACGAGCAGTACTTC
d_call: NA
clone_size: NA
j_call: TRBJ2-7
v_call: TRBV7-9

cdr3_aa: CASSLGQGGNQPQHF
cdr3_nt: TGTGCCAGCAGCCTCGGACAGGGGGGCAATCAGCCCCAGCATTTT
d_call: TRBD1
clone_size: once
j_call: TRBJ1-5
v_call: TRBV5-6

cdr3_aa: CASSQVAGRGYTF
cdr3_nt: TGTGCCAGCAGCCAAGTGGCAGGGAGAGGCTACACCTTC
d_call: NA
clone_size: few
j_call: TRBJ1-2
v_call: TRBV14

cdr3_aa: CASSLGSGDALIYEQYF
cdr3_nt: TGTGCCAGCAGCTTAGGTAGTGGGGACGCGCTTATCTACGAGCAGTACTTC
d_call: NA
clone_size: NA
j_call: TRBJ2-7
v_call: TRBV13

cdr3_aa: CASRETWTAADTQYF
cdr3_nt: TGTGCCAGCAGGGAAACATGGACGGCGGCAGATACGCAGTATTTT
d_call: NA
clone_size: NA
j_call: TRBJ2-3
v_call: TRBV6-5

cdr3_aa: CSVRDPLRTEAFF
cdr3_nt: TGCAGCGTCCGGGATCCTCTGCGGACTGAAGCTTTCTTT
d_call: NA
clone_size: few
j_call: TRBJ1-1
v_call: TRBV29-1

cdr3_aa: CASSAADSRYGYTF
cdr3_nt: TGTGCCAGCAGCGCAGCAGACAGCCGCTATGGCTACACCTTC
d_call: NA
clone_size: NA
j_call: TRBJ1-2
v_call: TRBV9

cdr3_aa: CAWSVDGGQPQHF
cdr3_nt: TGTGCCTGGAGTGTAGATGGGGGGCAGCCCCAGCATTTT
d_call: NA
clone_size: NA
j_call: TRBJ1-5
v_call: TRBV30

cdr3_aa: CASSSGGDEKLFF
cdr3_nt: TGTGCCAGCAGCTCGGGCGGGGATGAAAAACTGTTTTTT
d_call: NA
clone_size: NA
j_call: TRBJ1-4
v_call: TRBV5-5

cdr3_aa: CASSIPGQGISGANVLTF
cdr3_nt: TGTGCCAGTAGTATCCCCGGGCAGGGGATCTCTGGGGCCAACGTCCTGACTTTC
d_call: NA
clone_size: NA
j_call: TRBJ2-6
v_call: TRBV19

cdr3_aa: CASSLGAQPRTDTQYF
cdr3_nt: TGCGCCAGCAGCTTGGGAGCCCAACCCCGCACAGATACGCAGTATTTT
d_call: NA
clone_size: NA
j_call: TRBJ2-3
v_call: TRBV5-1

cdr3_aa: CASSTGTGAQPQHF
cdr3_nt: TGTGCCAGCAGCACCGGGACAGGGGCTCAGCCCCAGCATTTT
d_call: TRBD1
clone_size: NA
j_call: TRBJ1-5
v_call: TRBV5-6

cdr3_aa: CASSRDPSGSLEQFF
cdr3_nt: TGCGCCAGCAGCCGGGACCCTAGTGGATCCCTCGAGCAGTTCTTC
d_call: NA
clone_size: NA
j_call: TRBJ2-1
v_call: TRBV5-1

cdr3_aa: CASSSGAGTDTQYF
cdr3_nt: TGTGCCAGCAGCTCCGGAGCGGGCACAGATACGCAGTATTTT
d_call: NA
clone_size: few
j_call: TRBJ2-3
v_call: TRBV5-4

cdr3_aa: CASTPTTGGETGELFF
cdr3_nt: TGTGCCAGCACCCCCACGACAGGGGGTGAGACCGGGGAGCTGTTTTTT
d_call: TRBD1
clone_size: once
j_call: TRBJ2-2
v_call: TRBV5-8

cdr3_aa: CASSLAAYEQYF
cdr3_nt: TGTGCCAGCAGCTTAGCGGCCTACGAGCAGTACTTC
d_call: NA
clone_size: NA
j_call: TRBJ2-7
v_call: TRBV7-9

cdr3_aa: CAWSPDRRYNQPQHF
cdr3_nt: TGTGCCTGGAGTCCAGACAGGAGATACAATCAGCCCCAGCATTTT
d_call: NA
clone_size: NA
j_call: TRBJ1-5
v_call: TRBV30

cdr3_aa: CASSNLGGAYNEQFF
cdr3_nt: TGTGCCAGCAGCAACCTCGGGGGGGCCTACAATGAGCAGTTCTTC
d_call: TRBD2
clone_size: NA
j_call: TRBJ2-1
v_call: TRBV7-9

cdr3_aa: CASRHRDNYGYTF
cdr3_nt: TGTGCCAGCAGGCACAGAGATAACTATGGCTACACCTTC
d_call: NA
clone_size: few
j_call: TRBJ1-2
v_call: TRBV6-1

cdr3_aa: CASSETYNEQFF
cdr3_nt: TGTGCCAGCAGTGAGACGTACAATGAGCAGTTCTTC
d_call: NA
clone_size: NA
j_call: TRBJ2-1
v_call: TRBV25-1

cdr3_aa: CSVEARGGGYTF
cdr3_nt: TGCAGCGTTGAAGCACGAGGGGGGGGCTACACCTTC
d_call: NA
clone_size: NA
j_call: TRBJ1-2
v_call: TRBV29-1

cdr3_aa: CASSPGLAGGSYYEQYF
cdr3_nt: TGCGCCAGCAGCCCAGGACTAGCGGGGGGGTCCTACTACGAGCAGTACTTC
d_call: TRBD2
clone_size: NA
j_call: TRBJ2-7
v_call: TRBV5-1

cdr3_aa: CASSLKKLVPGGLGEAFF
cdr3_nt: TGTGCCAGCAGCTTAAAAAAACTGGTTCCGGGGGGCTTGGGTGAAGCTTTCTTT
d_call: NA
clone_size: few
j_call: TRBJ1-1
v_call: TRBV13